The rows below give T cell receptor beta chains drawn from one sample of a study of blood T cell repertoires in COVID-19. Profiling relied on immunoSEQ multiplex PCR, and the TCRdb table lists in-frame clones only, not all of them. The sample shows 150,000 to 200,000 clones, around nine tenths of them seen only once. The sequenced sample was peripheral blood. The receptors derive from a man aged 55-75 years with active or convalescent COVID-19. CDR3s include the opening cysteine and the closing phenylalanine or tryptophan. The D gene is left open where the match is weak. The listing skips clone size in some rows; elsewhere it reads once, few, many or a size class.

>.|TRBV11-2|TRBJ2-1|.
TGTGCCAGCAGCTTAGTCGCAGGGGCTTACAATGAGCAGTTCTTC
CASSLVAGAYNEQFF
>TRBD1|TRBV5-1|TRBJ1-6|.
TGCGCCAGCAGCCGCCGACAGGGGCAGAATTCACCCCTCCACTTT
CASSRRQGQNSPLHF
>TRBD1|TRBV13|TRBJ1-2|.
TGTGCCAGCAGGACAAACAGGGGGCGCGGCTATGGCTACACCTTC
CASRTNRGRGYGYTF
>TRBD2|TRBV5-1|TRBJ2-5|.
TGCGCCAGCCTTACTCTTCCTAGCGGGAGAGCCAACTTC
CASLTLPSGRANF
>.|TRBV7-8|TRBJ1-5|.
TGTGCCAGCAGCTTGGCAAGGGGACAACAGCCCCAGCATTTT
CASSLARGQQPQHF
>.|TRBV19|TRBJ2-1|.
TGTGCCAGTAGTACGGGGACTTACTTGAGGCAGTTCTTC
CASSTGTYLRQFF
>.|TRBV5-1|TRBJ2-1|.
TGCGCCAGCAGCTTGGGGCAGAATGAGCAGTTCTTC
CASSLGQNEQFF
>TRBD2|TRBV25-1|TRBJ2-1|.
TGTGCCAGCAGTGAATTCTATCTAGCGGGGAGCTCCTACAATGAGCAGTTCTTC
CASSEFYLAGSSYNEQFF
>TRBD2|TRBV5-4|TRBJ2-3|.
TGTGCCAGCAGCTTAGCGGGAGAGGCAGATACGCAGTATTTT
CASSLAGEADTQYF
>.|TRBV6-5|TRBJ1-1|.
TGTGCCAGCAGTTACTCCAGCGGGGAAGGAGGCACTGAAGCTTTCTTT
CASSYSSGEGGTEAFF
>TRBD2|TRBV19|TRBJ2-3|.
TGTGCCAGTAGTGCGACTAGCGGAACAGATACGCAGTATTTT
CASSATSGTDTQYF
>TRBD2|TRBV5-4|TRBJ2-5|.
TGTGCCAGCAGCTCGCTCTCTAGCGGGAATGTGGAGACCCAGTACTTC
CASSSLSSGNVETQYF
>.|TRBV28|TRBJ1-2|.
TGTGCCAGCAGTTCCGGGGGGTCAGTTTACACCTTC
CASSSGGSVYTF
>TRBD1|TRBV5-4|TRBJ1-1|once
TGTGCCAGCAGCTTCCCCAGTACAGGGGCGGGGACTGAAGCTTTCTTT
CASSFPSTGAGTEAFF
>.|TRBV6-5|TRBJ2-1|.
TGTGCCAGCAGTTTTAACTATCAGACCGACGGGGTCTTC
CASSFNYQTDGVF
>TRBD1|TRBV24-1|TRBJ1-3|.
TGTGCCACCAGTTTCACAGGGGCAGGAAACACCATATATTTT
CATSFTGAGNTIYF
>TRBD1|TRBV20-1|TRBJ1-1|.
TGCAGTGCTAGTCGACAGGGCGCTGAAGCTTTCTTT
CSASRQGAEAFF
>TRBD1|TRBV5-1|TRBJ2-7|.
TGCGCCAGCAGCCCGGGACAGGGAGGGGAGCAGTACTTC
CASSPGQGGEQYF
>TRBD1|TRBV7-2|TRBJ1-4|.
TGTGCCAGCGGGACAGCAACTAATGAAAAACTGTTTTTT
CASGTATNEKLFF
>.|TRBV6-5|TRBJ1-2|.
TGTGCCAGCAGCGCGGGATTTTCCTATGGCTACACCTTC
CASSAGFSYGYTF
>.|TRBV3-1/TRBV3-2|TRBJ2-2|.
TGTGCCAGCAGCCAAGAGTCAGCGGTCACCGGGGAGCTGTTTTTT
CASSQESAVTGELFF
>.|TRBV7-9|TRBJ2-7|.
TGTGCCAGCAGCCCTAAGGGAGGAGAATCGTACGAGCAGTACTTC
CASSPKGGESYEQYF
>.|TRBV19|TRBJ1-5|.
TGTGCCAGTATGGAGGGCCTCACAAATCAGCCCCAGCATTTT
CASMEGLTNQPQHF
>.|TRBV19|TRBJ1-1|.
TGTGCCAGTAGTACAGGGACTCAAGGAACTGAAGCTTTCTTT
CASSTGTQGTEAFF